This TCR beta chain was recorded in a study of radiotherapy plus CTLA-4 blockade in lung cancer. V lost 5 bases, J lost 5 bases, and 15 bases lay in between. The CDR3 consists of 14 residues. CDR1 is SGHTA and CDR2 is FQGNSA in the germline V gene. Sequencing was performed with immunoSEQ multiplex PCR; in TCRdb, only in-frame clones are kept and a portion is missing. The sample records tens of thousands of clones, less than 85% being singletons. The receptor was isolated from a human donor with non-small cell lung cancer who had stable disease on radiotherapy plus ipilimumab. The chain couples TRBV7-2 to TRBJ1-2; D ambiguous. The material sequenced was peripheral blood, taken from a patient treated with radiotherapy plus ipilimumab. In DNA, the CDR3 is TGTGCCAGCAGCCCTCAAACCGGGGTGTATGGCTACACCTTC. This codes for CASSPQTGVYGYTF.